Each of the 24 T cell receptor beta chains below was sequenced from the same sample in a study of T cells in Graves' hyperthyroidism and ophthalmopathy. RNA transcripts served as the template for amplifying TCR beta CDR3 regions. A set of HTBI primers served as the primers for a first-round RT-PCR of the TCR CDR3. Each CDR3 protein is one row after TCRdb ran MiXCR on the multiplex PCR reads. The profile shows under 350,000 distinct CDR3 sequences, around 23% of them singletons. Input material: blood. The receptors were sampled from a woman in her forties or fifties with Graves' hyperthyroidism.

This clonotype was detected many times. CDR3 loop: CSARDPQGAGETQYF. In DNA, the CDR3 is TGCAGTGCTAGAGATCCACAGGGGGCAGGGGAGACCCAGTACTTC. The chain carries TRBV20-1 and TRBJ2-5; TRBD1 matches 9 bases. The germline gives CDR1 DFQATT, CDR2 SNEGSKA (reference sequence). There are 15 residues in the CDR3. V lost 0 bases, J lost 5 bases, and 7 bases stayed unmatched.

This clonotype came up a few times. For the CDR3, the DNA is TGTGCCAGTAGTATAGTACTCAGCTACACCGGGGAGCTGTTTTTT. It yields the protein CASSIVLSYTGELFF. The genes are TRBV19 and TRBJ2-2, with D uncertain. Per germline, CDR1 LNHDA and CDR2 SQIVND (reference sequence). This CDR3 spans 15 amino acids. Between the trimmed V and J ends, which lost 1 base and 3 bases, there was a span of 9 bases.

This clonotype has only a few counts. V is TRBV4-2 and J is TRBJ2-7; 7 bases align to TRBD1. Trimming cost V 4 bases and J 5 bases; bases outside gene matches: 5. Germline CDR1 and CDR2: LGHNA and YNFKEQ. This CDR3 is built from 13 residues. CDR3 sequence reads: CASSPRDRDEQYF. The CDR3 DNA sequence: TGTGCCAGCAGCCCCCGGGACAGAGACGAGCAGTACTTC.

This clonotype was seen at least ten times. Here the CDR3 DNA reads TGTGCCAGCAGCTTAGCGTTAGTCGGGAACTCCTACAATGAGCAGTTCTTC. Encoded protein: CASSLALVGNSYNEQFF. The chain joins TRBV7-6 to TRBJ2-1, with D maybe TRBD2 (5 bases). V was cut by 0 bases and J by 0 bases, with 12 bases left in between. Germline CDR1 is SGHVS and CDR2 is FNYEAQ. The CDR3 extends over 17 amino acids.

This clonotype was seen ten or more times. The chain links TRBV20-1 to TRBJ2-7; D might be TRBD1 or TRBD2, each matching 5 bases. Germline loops: CDR1 DFQATT, CDR2 SNEGSKA (reference sequence). The V and J ends lost 1 base and 6 bases respectively, with 10 bases between them. The CDR3 extends over 12 amino acids. The CDR3 here is CSARGGRGEQYF. The CDR3 nucleotides are TGCAGTGCTAGAGGGGGACGTGGCGAGCAGTACTTC.

This chain connects TRBV19 to TRBJ2-4, with D tentatively TRBD1 or TRBD2 (6 bases each). CDR1 is LNHDA and CDR2 is SQIVND in the germline V gene (reference sequence). Deletions cut 5 bases from V and 3 bases from J, with 17 bases between. This CDR3 has 16 residues. CDR3 sequence reads: CASSAGQGSGKNIQYF. The CDR3 DNA reads TGTGCCAGTAGTGCGGGGCAGGGGTCCGGCAAAAACATTCAGTACTTC.

There are a few counts of this clonotype. The rearrangement joins TRBV13 to TRBJ1-6; 7 nucleotides match TRBD1. Germline-derived CDR1 and CDR2 are PRHDT and FYEKMQ (reference sequence). The CDR3 has 16 residues. V trimming: 4 bases; J trimming: 11 bases; junction bases outside the gene matches: 14. The chain's CDR3 is CASSSQTGTENAPLHF. For the CDR3, the DNA is TGTGCCAGCAGCTCCCAGACCGGGACAGAAAATGCACCCCTCCACTTT.

The sample holds many counts of this clonotype. The chain carries TRBV18 and TRBJ2-1; D gene ambiguous. V dropped 0 bases and J dropped 8 bases, with 8 bases sitting between them. CDR1 and CDR2 (germline): KGHSH, LQKENI. The CDR3 spans 13 residues. The CDR3 DNA reads TGTGCCAGCTCACCACCAAGTAGCTATGAGCAGTTCTTC. It encodes CASSPPSSYEQFF.

V is TRBV9 and J is TRBJ1-6; D is unresolved. There are 17 residues in the CDR3. V was trimmed by 0 bases and J by 0 bases, leaving 10 bases between them. The germline gives CDR1 SGDLS, CDR2 YYNGEE. CDR3 DNA: TGTGCCAGCAGCGTAGGAGGGCTTAGCTCCTATAATTCACCCCTCCACTTT. It codes for CASSVGGLSSYNSPLHF. The full variable domain, its missing parts supplied by reference TRBV9 and TRBJ1-6, is DSGVTQTPKHLITATGQRVTLRCSPRSGDLSVYWYQQSLDQGLQFLIQYYNGEERAKGNILERFSAQQFPDLHSELNLSSLELGDSALYFCASSVGGLSSYNSPLHFGNGTRLTVT.

There are a few counts of this clonotype. The CDR3 DNA reads TGTGCCAGCAGTTACGGTCTGGGGGTCGGGGAGCTGTTTTTT. Translated, it gives CASSYGLGVGELFF. J is TRBJ2-2 and V is TRBV6-5; D is possibly TRBD1 or TRBD2 (5 bases each). Germline assignment: CDR1 MNHEY and CDR2 SVGAGI. V dropped 2 bases and J dropped 7 bases, with 11 bases sitting between them. The CDR3 sequence is 14 residues long.

Ten or more counts support this clonotype. V gene TRBV29-1 combines with J gene TRBJ1-1; TRBD1 aligns across 8 bases. The germline CDR1 and CDR2 sequences are SQVTM and ANQGSEA. V trimming: 3 bases; J trimming: 4 bases; junction bases outside the gene matches: 1. This CDR3 is built from 12 residues. The CDR3 protein is CSVDDRGTEAFF. The DNA of the CDR3 is TGCAGCGTTGACGACAGGGGCACTGAAGCTTTCTTT.

This clonotype was seen at least ten times. The chain employs TRBV2 and TRBJ2-1, with D perhaps TRBD1 (5 bases). CDR3 length: 14 residues. Trimming cost V 8 bases and J 4 bases, with 15 bases left between them. CDR1 is SNHLY, CDR2 FYNNEI, per germline. The DNA for the CDR3 is TGTGCCAGCTCGCCTAACAGGAATTACAATGAGCAGTTCTTC. Amino acid sequence: CASSPNRNYNEQFF.

The chain combines TRBV7-3 with TRBJ2-6; D unresolved. The CDR3 has 15 residues. The V end lost 2 bases, the J end lost 0 bases, and 5 bases lay between the germline ends. The germline V gene encodes CDR1 SGHTA and CDR2 FQGTGA. The CDR3 is CASSLFSSGANVLTF. DNA for the CDR3: TGTGCCAGCAGCTTATTTAGCTCTGGGGCCAACGTCCTGACTTTC.

This clonotype has ten or more counts. The chain recombines TRBV6-1 with TRBJ1-5, with TRBD1 as a possible D gene (6 bases). Trimming took off 5 bases at V and 3 bases at J, with 17 bases between the two ends. Germline V lookup: CDR1 MNHNS, CDR2 SASEGT. CDR3 length: 16 amino acids. CDR3 sequence: CASSYSPQGSNQPQHF. As DNA, the CDR3 is TGTGCCAGCAGTTATTCACCACAGGGATCCAATCAGCCCCAGCATTTT.

This clonotype has at least ten counts. The DNA of the CDR3 is TGCGCCAGCAGCCAAGCGAGGGGGGTGAACACCGGGGAGCTGTTTTTT. Encoded protein: CASSQARGVNTGELFF. This rearrangement joins TRBV4-1 to TRBJ2-2, with D perhaps assigned TRBD1 or TRBD2 (6 bases each). V lost 1 base and J lost 1, with 10 bases in between. The CDR3 consists of 16 residues. Germline CDR1 and CDR2: MGHRA and YSYEKL.

This clonotype was picked up many times. This chain joins TRBV5-1 and TRBJ2-7; no clear D. CDR1 and CDR2 (germline): SGHRS, YFSETQ. CDR3 size: 14 residues. The V end lost 0 bases, the J end lost 1 base, and 8 bases lay between the germline ends. CDR3 sequence: CASSLEVGSYEQYF. CDR3 DNA: TGCGCCAGCAGCTTGGAGGTCGGTTCCTACGAGCAGTACTTC. The full variable domain, completed using reference TRBV5-1 and TRBJ2-7, is KAGVTQTPRYLIKTRGQQVTLSCSPISGHRSVSWYQQTPGQGLQFLFEYFSETQRNKGNFPGRFSGRQFSNSRSEMNVSTLELGDSALYLCASSLEVGSYEQYFGPGTRLTVT.

V is TRBV20-1 and J is TRBJ2-3; D remains ambiguous. CDR3 size: 10 residues. Trimming took off 5 bases at V and 6 bases at J, with 6 bases between the two ends. Germline values: CDR1 DFQATT, CDR2 SNEGSKA (reference sequence). The DNA for the CDR3 is TGCAGTGCTGGGTTGGATACGCAGTATTTT. Amino acid sequence: CSAGLDTQYF.

The chain carries TRBV2 and TRBJ2-6; D uncertain. This CDR3 region has 14 residues. V gave up 5 bases and J gave up 4 bases, with 9 bases separating them. From germline, CDR1 is SNHLY and CDR2 FYNNEI. CDR3 amino acids: CASSLVGGANVLTF. CDR3 nucleotides: TGTGCCAGCAGTCTCGTTGGAGGGGCCAACGTCCTGACTTTC.

The genes are TRBV2 and TRBJ1-4, with D hard to call. Germline CDR1 is SNHLY and CDR2 is FYNNEI. Trimming removed 5 bases from V and 7 bases from J, with 11 bases in between. The CDR3 length is 13 residues. Written as DNA, the CDR3 is TGTGCCAGCAGTTGGGATAACTCTGAAAAACTGTTTTTT. This sequence encodes CASSWDNSEKLFF.

This clonotype was observed many times. J is TRBJ2-7 and V is TRBV2; no definite D call. The CDR3 extends over 13 amino acids. The V gene lost 6 bases and the J gene lost 2 bases, with 11 bases spanning the gap. Germline V lookup: CDR1 SNHLY, CDR2 FYNNEI. The CDR3 DNA reads TGTGCCAGCAGCGAACGGCTGACCTACGAGCAGTACTTC. Translated, it gives CASSERLTYEQYF.

This clonotype was counted ten times or more. The rearrangement joins TRBV20-1 to TRBJ1-6; no clear D gene. The germline gives CDR1 DFQATT, CDR2 SNEGSKA (reference sequence). V was shortened by 3 bases and J by 6 bases, with 9 bases between the two germline ends. The CDR3 consists of 13 residues. The chain's CDR3 is CSARRTFNSPLHF. The CDR3 DNA is TGCAGTGCTAGGCGGACCTTTAATTCACCCCTCCACTTT.

This clonotype was counted ten times or more. This chain links TRBV30 with TRBJ2-5, with D possibly TRBD1 on 6 matching bases. The germline gives CDR1 GTSNPN, CDR2 SVGIG (reference sequence). V dropped 5 bases and J dropped 1 base, with 17 bases sitting between them. CDR3 length: 15 residues. CDR3 DNA: TGTGCCTGGTCCGATTGGGGACACATCCAAGAGACCCAGTACTTC. As protein: CAWSDWGHIQETQYF.

This clonotype was observed many times. The J gene is TRBJ2-7, the V gene TRBV18, with D uncertain. The V gene's germline CDR1 is KGHSH and CDR2 LQKENI. Deletions cut 5 bases from V and 2 bases from J, with 10 bases between. The CDR3 is 13 residues long. Here the CDR3 reads CASSSRPAYEQYF. In DNA form, the CDR3 reads TGTGCCAGCTCATCCAGGCCCGCCTACGAGCAGTACTTC.

This clonotype appeared many times. The chain has TRBV6-1 and TRBJ2-5; TRBD2 agrees at 8 bases. V gave up 6 bases and J gave up 3 bases; unmatched junction bases: 9. This CDR3 is 15 amino acids long. CDR1 is MNHNS, CDR2 SASEGT, per germline. The CDR3 protein is CASRPIAGSKETQYF. CDR3 DNA sequence: TGTGCCAGCAGACCTATAGCGGGAAGTAAAGAGACCCAGTACTTC.